This T cell receptor (beta chain) was sequenced for a study of cytomegalovirus exposure and HLA in healthy donors. V was shortened by 2 bases and J by 8 bases, with 15 bases between the two germline ends. CDR1 is LGHNT and CDR2 is FRNRAP in the germline V gene. This CDR3 has 14 residues. Vbeta (60) and Jbeta (13) primers were used in the PCR. Sequenced by immunoSEQ multiplex PCR; TCRdb stores in-frame clones only, minus some. The data hold roughly 220,000 clones, with about 75% observed a single time. The specimen was PBMCs. The source of this sequence is a woman aged 25 to 39 in good health and CMV-seronegative. V gene TRBV12-5 combines with J gene TRBJ1-2; D is ambiguous. The CDR3 reads CASGLFSGREGYTF. For the CDR3, the DNA is TGTGCTAGTGGTTTGTTTTCAGGTCGAGAAGGCTACACCTTC. The variable domain in full, completed from reference TRBV12-5 and TRBJ1-2, reads DARVTQTPRHKVTEMGQEVTMRCQPILGHNTVFWYRQTMMQGLELLAYFRNRAPLDDSGMPKDRFSAEMPDATLATLKIQPSEPRDSAVYFCASGLFSGREGYTFGSGTRLTVV.